A single sample is the source of the 3 T cell receptor beta chains below, sequenced in a study of monozygotic twins with cystic fibrosis. Generated by immunoSEQ multiplex PCR, the TCRdb table keeps only in-frame clones and is missing some. The data show around 25,000 clones, 75% to 95% seen once. Sequenced input: blood. All receptors come from a girl aged 2-9 years with cystic fibrosis.

The chain combines TRBV6-5 with TRBJ1-6, with TRBD1 identical over 10 bases. CDR3 length: 14 residues. CDR1 is MNHEY, CDR2 SVGAGI, per germline. The ends lost 7 bases at V and 10 bases at J; junction bases unmatched: 7. In nucleotides, the CDR3 is TGTGCCAGCACTGAGGACAGGGGGAACTCACCCCTCCACTTT. Translated, it gives CASTEDRGNSPLHF.

Here the CDR3 reads CSAPIGDTQYF. CDR3 nucleotides: TGCAGTGCTCCCATCGGGGATACGCAGTATTTT. The V call is TRBV20-1, the J call TRBJ2-3; D gene unclear. Deletions cut 5 bases from V and 6 bases from J, with 9 bases between. Germline V gives CDR1 DFQATT, CDR2 SNEGSKA (reference sequence). CDR3 length equals 11 residues.

V is TRBV2 and J is TRBJ1-3; TRBD1 agrees at 7 bases. There are 15 residues in the CDR3. CDR1 and CDR2 (germline): SNHLY, FYNNEI. V shed 4 bases, J shed 2 bases, and the junction held 5 bases outside the gene matches. The CDR3 protein is CASSVGQGAGNTIYF. The CDR3 DNA follows: TGTGCCAGCAGTGTGGGGCAGGGGGCTGGAAACACCATATATTTT.